The 12 T cell receptor beta chains in this list originate from one sample, sequenced in a study of blood T cell repertoires in COVID-19. Libraries were prepared by immunoSEQ multiplex PCR; TCRdb keeps only in-frame clonotypes and omits some of them. The sample shows about 190,000 clones, around 89% of them seen only once. The sample comprised peripheral blood. The receptors were sampled from a man aged 50 or older with acute or convalescent COVID-19.

This rearrangement joins TRBV2 to TRBJ2-1, with D perhaps matching TRBD1 (6 bases). Germline-derived CDR1 and CDR2 are SNHLY and FYNNEI. The CDR3 is made up of 13 amino acids. V was pared by 8 bases and J by 3 bases, with 11 bases between. The CDR3 sequence is CASVKGDYNEQFF. The CDR3 DNA follows: TGTGCCAGCGTGAAGGGGGACTACAATGAGCAGTTCTTC.

The chain recombines TRBV6-5 with TRBJ2-2; TRBD1 aligns across 8 bases. Germline V gives CDR1 MNHEY, CDR2 SVGAGI. Germline trimming cut 7 bases from V and 4 bases from J; bases unmatched to any gene: 8. CDR3 length: 15 residues. The CDR3 loop is CASTVQGVFTGELFF. CDR3 DNA: TGTGCCAGCACTGTACAGGGGGTTTTCACCGGGGAGCTGTTTTTT.

V and J are TRBV4-1 and TRBJ1-5, with TRBD1 identical over 7 bases. Germline V gene lookup returns CDR1 MGHRA and CDR2 YSYEKL. The CDR3 is 15 amino acids. Losses at the gene ends were 1 base for V and 1 base for J; bases not matched to a gene: 1. CDR3 amino acids: CASSQAGGSNQPQHF. In DNA, the CDR3 is TGCGCCAGCAGCCAAGCAGGGGGGAGCAATCAGCCCCAGCATTTT.

The chain's CDR3 is CASSLWTSNQPQHF. In DNA, the CDR3 is TGTGCCAGCAGCCTTTGGACAAGCAATCAGCCCCAGCATTTT. This chain uses TRBV3-1 (or the pseudogene TRBV3-2) with TRBJ1-5; a possible D gene is TRBD1 (5 bases). In germline, CDR1 is LGHDT, CDR2 YNNKEL (reference sequence). The CDR3 length is 14 residues. Trimming cost V 4 bases and J 1 base, with 8 bases left between them.

This clone was seen once. The chain is built from TRBV5-1 and TRBJ2-2; D gene uncertain. The CDR3 totals 14 residues. Germline lookup yields CDR1 SGHRS and CDR2 YFSETQ. The germline V and J ends were trimmed by 0 bases and 1 base, with 4 bases remaining between them. The CDR3 DNA sequence: TGCGCCAGCAGCTTGGCCGGGAACACCGGGGAGCTGTTTTTT. Amino acids: CASSLAGNTGELFF.

The V call is TRBV21-1, the J call TRBJ2-7; whether TRBD1, the table's D call, matches the DNA was not checked. TRBV21-1 is tagged as a pseudogene. This CDR3 is 18 amino acids long. CDR3 protein: CASSERFDSSRFSYEQYF. Here the CDR3 DNA reads TGTGCCAGCAGCGAACGTTTCGACAGTTCTAGATTCTCCTACGAGCAGTACTTC.

The V and J genes are TRBV12-5 and TRBJ2-3; TRBD1 agrees at 9 bases. The junction had 9 bases not matched to a gene; V was cut back by 1 base and J by 1 base. Germline V lookup: CDR1 LGHNT, CDR2 FRNRAP. The CDR3 has 18 amino acids. The chain's CDR3 is CASGLGQGVLYGTDTQYF. The CDR3 DNA sequence: TGTGCTAGTGGTTTGGGACAGGGGGTGCTTTACGGCACAGATACGCAGTATTTT.

The chain recombines TRBV27 with TRBJ2-5; 11 nucleotides match TRBD1. The germline CDR1 and CDR2 sequences are MNHEY and SMNVEV (reference sequence). Unmatched junction bases numbered 11, after V lost 6 bases and J lost 5 bases. CDR3 size: 16 residues. The CDR3: CASSQNRDRGWETQYF. The DNA for the CDR3 is TGTGCCAGCAGCCAAAACCGGGACAGGGGGTGGGAGACCCAGTACTTC.

The chain recombines TRBV7-3 with TRBJ2-1; 7 nucleotides agree with TRBD2. CDR1 and CDR2 from the germline V gene are SGHTA and FQGTGA. V lost 1 base, J lost 3 bases, and 12 bases stayed unmatched. The CDR3 runs 18 residues. CDR3 in amino acids: CASSLRSIGSGDYNEQFF. The CDR3 DNA reads as TGTGCCAGCAGCTTAAGGTCCATTGGGAGCGGGGACTACAATGAGCAGTTCTTC.

The chain combines TRBV19 with TRBJ1-3; no definite D call. The ends were cut back, 8 bases at V and 0 bases at J, with 8 bases in the middle. The CDR3 is 13 residues long. Germline-derived CDR1 and CDR2 are LNHDA and SQIVND (reference sequence). CDR3 in amino acids: CASERLSGNTIYF. The CDR3 bases are TGTGCCAGTGAGCGTCTCTCTGGAAACACCATATATTTT.

This chain's CDR3 is CASSFLEAEITDTQYF. The CDR3 DNA is TGTGCCAGCAGCTTCTTAGAAGCGGAAATCACAGATACGCAGTATTTT. This chain connects TRBV11-2 to TRBJ2-3, with D possibly matching TRBD2 (5 bases). Trimming took 3 bases from V and 2 from J, leaving 15 bases between them. The CDR3 loop spans 16 amino acids. Per germline, CDR1 SGHAT and CDR2 FQNNGV. Full variable domain (rest looked up from reference TRBV11-2 and TRBJ2-3): EAGVAQSPRYKIIEKRQSVAFWCNPISGHATLYWYQQILGQGPKLLIQFQNNGVVDDSQLPKDRFSAERLKGVDSTLKIQPAKLEDSAVYLCASSFLEAEITDTQYFGPGTRLTVL.

The chain links TRBV19 to TRBJ2-2; 9 bases line up with TRBD1. V was clipped by 2 bases and J by 4 bases; unmatched bases: 5. The CDR3 totals 16 residues. Germline V CDR1 and CDR2: LNHDA, SQIVND (reference sequence). The CDR3 loop is CASSIRTGASTGELFF. DNA of the CDR3: TGTGCCAGTAGTATACGGACAGGGGCGAGCACCGGGGAGCTGTTTTTT.